This TCR beta chain came from a study of blood T cell repertoires in COVID-19. About the research overall: The cDNA or gDNA used as material had been derived from T cells, B-cell-depleted T cells, or PBMCs.

Germline CDR1 and CDR2: MNHEY and SMNVEV (reference sequence). J lost 3 bases, V lost 6 bases, and 1 base had no gene match. The CDR3 has 14 amino acids. Produced via immunoSEQ multiplex PCR; TCRdb's table is partial and in-frame only. The sample holds roughly 100,000 clones; approximately 90% are singletons and the top ten take around 15%. The sequenced sample was peripheral blood. This TCR came from a man aged 50 to 59 with acute or convalescent COVID-19. The V and J genes are TRBV27 and TRBJ2-2, with 10 bases lining up with TRBD1. The CDR3 region has the DNA TGTGCCAGCAGCGGGACAGGGGACACCGGGGAGCTGTTTTTT. As protein: CASSGTGDTGELFF.